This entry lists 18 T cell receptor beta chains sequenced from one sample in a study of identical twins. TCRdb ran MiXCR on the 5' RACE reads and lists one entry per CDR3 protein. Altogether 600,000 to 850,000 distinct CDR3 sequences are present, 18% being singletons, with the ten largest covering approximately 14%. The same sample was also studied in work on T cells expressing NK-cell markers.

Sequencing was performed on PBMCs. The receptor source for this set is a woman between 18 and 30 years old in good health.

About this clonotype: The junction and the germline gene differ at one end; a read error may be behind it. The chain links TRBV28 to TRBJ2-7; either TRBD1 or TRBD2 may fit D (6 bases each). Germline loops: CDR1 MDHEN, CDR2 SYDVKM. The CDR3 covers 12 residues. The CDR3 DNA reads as TGTGCCAGCAGACCGACAGGAGGGGTTTCGGACTTC. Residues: CASRPTGGVSDF. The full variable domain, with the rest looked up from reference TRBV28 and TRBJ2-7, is DVKVTQSSRYLVKRTGEKVFLECVQDMDHENMFWYRQDPGLGLRLIYFSYDVKMKEKGDIPEGYSVSREKKERFSLILESASTNQTSMYLCASRPTGGVSDFGPGTRLTVT.

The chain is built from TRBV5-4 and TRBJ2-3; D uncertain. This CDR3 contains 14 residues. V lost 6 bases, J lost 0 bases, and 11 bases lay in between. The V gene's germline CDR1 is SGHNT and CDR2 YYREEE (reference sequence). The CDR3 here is CASKSQSSTDTQYF. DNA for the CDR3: TGTGCCAGCAAGAGCCAATCTAGCACAGATACGCAGTATTTT.

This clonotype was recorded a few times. CDR3 in DNA: TGCGCCAGCAGCTTGGCCGGGATGGCGCGGGATGAGCAGTTCTTC. This encodes CASSLAGMARDEQFF. The chain joins TRBV5-1 to TRBJ2-1, with D perhaps matching TRBD2 (5 bases). V was pared by 0 bases and J by 8 bases, with 15 bases between. Germline V lookup: CDR1 SGHRS, CDR2 YFSETQ. The CDR3 is made up of 15 amino acids. Supplemented by reference TRBV5-1 and TRBJ2-1, the full variable domain reads KAGVTQTPRYLIKTRGQQVTLSCSPISGHRSVSWYQQTPGQGLQFLFEYFSETQRNKGNFPGRFSGRQFSNSRSEMNVSTLELGDSALYLCASSLAGMARDEQFFGPGTRLTVL.

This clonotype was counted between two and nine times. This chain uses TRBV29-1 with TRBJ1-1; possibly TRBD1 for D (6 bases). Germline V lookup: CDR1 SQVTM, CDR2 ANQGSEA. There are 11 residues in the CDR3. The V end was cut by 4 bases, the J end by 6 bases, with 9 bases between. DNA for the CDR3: TGCAGCGTTGCTAACAGGGCTGAAGCTTTCTTT. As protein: CSVANRAEAFF.

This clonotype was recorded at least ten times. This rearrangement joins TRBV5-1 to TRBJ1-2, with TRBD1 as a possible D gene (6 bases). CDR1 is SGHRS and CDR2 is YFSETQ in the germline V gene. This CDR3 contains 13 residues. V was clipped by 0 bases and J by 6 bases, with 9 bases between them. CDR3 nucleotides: TGCGCCAGCAGCTTGGTCGGGGACAATGGCTACACCTTC. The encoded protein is CASSLVGDNGYTF.

The CDR3, as DNA: TGTGCCAGCAACAACAGGGGGGGGGACAGATACAATGAGCAGTTCTTC. Encoded protein: CASNNRGGDRYNEQFF. The chain uses TRBV12-3 or TRBV12-4 and TRBJ2-1, with D possibly matching TRBD1 (8 bases). The CDR3 has 16 amino acids. Trimming pared 7 bases from V and 4 bases from J, leaving 20 bases between.

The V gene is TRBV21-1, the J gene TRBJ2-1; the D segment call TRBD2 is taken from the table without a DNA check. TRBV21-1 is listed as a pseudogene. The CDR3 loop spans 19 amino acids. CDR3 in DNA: TGTGCCAGCAGCAAAGGTACCGGGACTAGCGCGAGCTCCTACAATGAGCAGTTCTTC. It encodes CASSKGTGTSASSYNEQFF.

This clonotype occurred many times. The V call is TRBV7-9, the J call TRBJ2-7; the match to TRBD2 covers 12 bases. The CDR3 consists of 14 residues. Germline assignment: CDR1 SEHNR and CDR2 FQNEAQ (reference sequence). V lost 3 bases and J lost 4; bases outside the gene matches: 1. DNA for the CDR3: TGTGCCAGCAGCTTGACTAGCGGGGGATACGAGCAGTACTTC. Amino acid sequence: CASSLTSGGYEQYF. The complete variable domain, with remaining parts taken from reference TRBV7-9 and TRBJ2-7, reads DTGVSQNPRHKITKRGQNVTFRCDPISEHNRLYWYRQTLGQGPEFLTYFQNEAQLEKSRLLSDRFSAERPKGSFSTLEIQRTEQGDSAMYLCASSLTSGGYEQYFGPGTRLTVT.

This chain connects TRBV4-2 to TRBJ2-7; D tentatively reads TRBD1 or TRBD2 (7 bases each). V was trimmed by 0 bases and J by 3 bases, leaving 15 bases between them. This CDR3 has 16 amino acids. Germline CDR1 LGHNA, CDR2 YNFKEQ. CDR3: CASSQEVRGGNYEQYF. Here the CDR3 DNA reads TGTGCCAGCAGCCAAGAGGTCAGGGGGGGGAACTACGAGCAGTACTTC.

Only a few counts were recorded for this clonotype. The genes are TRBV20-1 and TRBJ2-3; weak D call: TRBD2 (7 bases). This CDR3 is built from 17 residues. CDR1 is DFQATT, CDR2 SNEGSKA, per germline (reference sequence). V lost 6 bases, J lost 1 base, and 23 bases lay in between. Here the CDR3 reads CSAAPGGPSSRTDTQYF. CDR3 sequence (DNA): TGCAGTGCCGCACCCGGGGGGCCTTCCTCACGCACAGATACGCAGTATTTT.

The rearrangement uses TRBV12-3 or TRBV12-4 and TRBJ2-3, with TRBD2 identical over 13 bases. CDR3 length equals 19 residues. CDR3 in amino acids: CTCSSGLAGWRTSTDTQYF. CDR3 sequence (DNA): TGTACCTGCAGTTCGGGACTAGCGGGATGGCGAACTAGCACAGATACGCAGTATTTT.

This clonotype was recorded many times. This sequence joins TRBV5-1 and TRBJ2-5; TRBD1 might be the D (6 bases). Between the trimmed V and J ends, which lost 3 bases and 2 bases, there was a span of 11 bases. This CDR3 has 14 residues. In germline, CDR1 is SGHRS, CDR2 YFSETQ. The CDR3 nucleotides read TGCGCCAGCAGCTCTCAGGGGTCTCAAGAGACCCAGTACTTC. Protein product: CASSSQGSQETQYF.

This chain's CDR3 is CAIQRGPNNEQFF. DNA of the CDR3: TGTGCCATTCAGCGGGGACCAAACAATGAGCAGTTCTTC. The rearrangement joins TRBV10-3 to TRBJ2-1, with TRBD2 matching over 7 bases. CDR3 size: 13 residues. The germline V gene has CDR1 ENHRY and CDR2 SYGVKD. V was clipped by 9 bases and J by 5 bases; unmatched bases: 7.

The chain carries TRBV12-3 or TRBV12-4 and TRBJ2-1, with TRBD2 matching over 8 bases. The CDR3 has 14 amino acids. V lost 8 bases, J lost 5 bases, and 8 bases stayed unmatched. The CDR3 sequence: CASEAGEVDNEQFF. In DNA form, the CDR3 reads TGTGCCAGCGAAGCGGGAGAGGTAGACAATGAGCAGTTCTTC.

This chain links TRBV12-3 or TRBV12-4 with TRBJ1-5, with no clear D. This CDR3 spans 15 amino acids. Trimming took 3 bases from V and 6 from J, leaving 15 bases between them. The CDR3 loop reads CASSFYRVRGQPQHF. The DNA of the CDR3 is TGTGCCAGCAGTTTTTACCGGGTAAGAGGTCAGCCCCAGCATTTT.

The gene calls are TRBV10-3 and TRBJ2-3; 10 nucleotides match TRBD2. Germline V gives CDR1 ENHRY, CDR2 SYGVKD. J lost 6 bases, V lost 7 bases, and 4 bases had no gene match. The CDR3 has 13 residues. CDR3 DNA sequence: TGTGCCATCAATAGCGGGAGGATTGATACGCAGTATTTT. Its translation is CAINSGRIDTQYF.

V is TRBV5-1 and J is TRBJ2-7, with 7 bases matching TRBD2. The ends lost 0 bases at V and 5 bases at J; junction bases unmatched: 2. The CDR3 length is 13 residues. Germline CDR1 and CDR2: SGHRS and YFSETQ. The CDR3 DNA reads TGCGCCAGCAGCTTGGGCGGGAGTAACGAGCAGTACTTC. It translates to CASSLGGSNEQYF.

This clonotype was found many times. This CDR3 reads CASSPVAISYEQYF. The CDR3 DNA follows: TGTGCCAGCTCACCAGTCGCGATATCCTACGAGCAGTACTTC. The chain joins TRBV18 to TRBJ2-7, with no clear D. This CDR3 is built from 14 residues. Trimming removed 2 bases from V and 1 base from J, with 9 bases in between. CDR1 is KGHSH, CDR2 LQKENI, per germline.